The 31 T cell receptor beta chains listed next were all sequenced from one sample in a study of T cell responses to AZD1222 COVID-19 vaccine. Clones were sequenced by immunoSEQ multiplex PCR, and TCRdb holds only the in-frame ones, with some missing. The sample records roughly 180,000 clones, roughly 90% being singletons. Sequencing used peripheral blood, obtained 28 days after the second AZD1222 dose. The receptors here all came from an adult who received the AZD1222 COVID-19 vaccine.

The CDR3 sequence: CASSLGTGGYGYTF. The DNA of the CDR3 is TGTGCCAGCAGCTTAGGGACAGGGGGCTATGGCTACACCTTC. The chain has TRBV5-4 and TRBJ1-2, with 11 positions matching TRBD1. V was pared by 2 bases and J by 4 bases, with 1 base of the junction left unmatched. The CDR3 totals 14 residues. Germline loops: CDR1 SGHNT, CDR2 YYREEE (reference sequence).

The chain has TRBV30 and TRBJ2-7; D is perhaps TRBD1 (6 bases). The CDR3 extends over 13 amino acids. The V and J ends lost 5 bases and 4 bases respectively, with 15 bases between them. CDR1 and CDR2 from the germline V gene are GTSNPN and SVGIG (reference sequence). DNA for the CDR3: TGTGCCTGGGCCGGGCAGGGGATGTACGAGCAGTACTTC. It is translated as CAWAGQGMYEQYF.

The rearrangement joins TRBV11-3 to TRBJ2-3; a weak D match, TRBD2 (7 bases). The CDR3 runs to 15 residues. Between the trimmed V and J ends, which lost 4 bases and 2 bases, there was a span of 13 bases. Germline loops: CDR1 SGHNT, CDR2 YENEEA. The DNA for the CDR3 is TGTGCCAGCAGCTGGGGGCGGGGGCCCACAGATACGCAGTATTTT. Translated, it gives CASSWGRGPTDTQYF.

This clone was found many times. Distinct nucleotide sequences in the sample also encode this CDR3. This chain joins TRBV5-1 and TRBJ2-7; D ambiguous. The germline V gene has CDR1 SGHRS and CDR2 YFSETQ. With 0 bases removed from V and 4 bases from J, the gap between germline ends came to 5 bases. The CDR3 has 12 residues. This CDR3 reads CASSLVGYEQYF. The CDR3 DNA reads TGCGCCAGCAGCTTGGTAGGGTACGAGCAGTACTTC. Full variable domain (remainder filled in from reference TRBV5-1 and TRBJ2-7): KAGVTQTPRYLIKTRGQQVTLSCSPISGHRSVSWYQQTPGQGLQFLFEYFSETQRNKGNFPGRFSGRQFSNSRSEMNVSTLELGDSALYLCASSLVGYEQYFGPGTRLTVT.

This sequence joins TRBV20-1 and TRBJ1-3; TRBD1 might be the D (5 bases). The CDR3 length is 11 residues. V shed 1 base and J shed 11 bases, with 9 bases lying between them. Per germline, CDR1 DFQATT and CDR2 SNEGSKA (reference sequence). CDR3 sequence: CSARGGVAIYF. The CDR3 nucleotides read TGCAGTGCTAGAGGGGGGGTCGCCATATATTTT.

The gene calls are TRBV10-3 and TRBJ1-1, with D unclear. The CDR3 contains 14 residues. V was pared by 0 bases and J by 1 base, with 6 bases between. In germline, CDR1 is ENHRY, CDR2 SYGVKD. The CDR3 coding sequence is TGTGCCATCAGTGAGTCGGCAGGGAACACTGAAGCTTTCTTT. Translated: CAISESAGNTEAFF.

The CDR3, as DNA: TGCAGTGCCCAGTCCGGGGATGGCTACACCTTC. Its protein is CSAQSGDGYTF. The chain has TRBV20-1 and TRBJ1-2, with no clear D. The CDR3 covers 11 residues. V was pared by 6 bases and J by 6 bases, with 11 bases between. Germline V CDR1 and CDR2: DFQATT, SNEGSKA (reference sequence).

This rearrangement joins TRBV6-1 to TRBJ1-5; D gene uncertain. Between the trimmed V and J ends, which lost 2 bases and 6 bases, there was a span of 8 bases. This CDR3 comprises 13 residues. Germline V lookup: CDR1 MNHNS, CDR2 SASEGT. The CDR3 nucleotides read TGTGCCAGCAGTGAATTAGCGGTTCAGCCCCAGCATTTT. Translated: CASSELAVQPQHF.

The chain has TRBV18 and TRBJ1-4; 8 nucleotides line up with TRBD1. J lost 0 bases, V lost 0 bases, and 3 bases had no gene match. This CDR3 has 17 amino acids. Germline assignment: CDR1 KGHSH and CDR2 LQKENI. The CDR3 coding sequence is TGTGCCAGCTCACCACCGGCAGGGGGCTCAACTAATGAAAAACTGTTTTTT. It is translated as CASSPPAGGSTNEKLFF. The full variable domain, its missing parts supplied by reference TRBV18 and TRBJ1-4, is NAGVMQNPRHLVRRRGQEARLRCSPMKGHSHVYWYRQLPEEGLKFMVYLQKENIIDESGMPKERFSAEFPKEGPSILRIQQVVRGDSAAYFCASSPPAGGSTNEKLFFGSGTQLSVL.

Here the CDR3 reads CASSPRRTTYEQYF. The CDR3 DNA reads as TGTGCCAGCTCACCACGGCGGACCACCTACGAGCAGTACTTC. The rearrangement uses TRBV18 and TRBJ2-7, with unresolved D. V was clipped by 1 base and J by 2 bases, with 9 bases between them. Germline lookup yields CDR1 KGHSH and CDR2 LQKENI. The CDR3 has 14 amino acids.

The CDR3 nucleotides read TGTGCCAGCACTCTGGGACAGGGAGTCTCCTACGAGCAGTACTTC. Encoded protein: CASTLGQGVSYEQYF. The rearrangement joins TRBV5-6 to TRBJ2-7; TRBD1 matches 9 bases. CDR3 length: 15 amino acids. After removal of 6 bases from V and 0 bases from J, the junction contained 7 bases not matched to a gene. Germline V gene data show CDR1 as SGHDT and CDR2 as YYEEEE.

A note on this clone: Other DNA sequences in the same sample also yield this CDR3. J is TRBJ2-1 and V is TRBV5-1; the D is unclear. This CDR3 comprises 12 residues. The V gene lost 2 bases and the J gene lost 6 bases, with 6 bases spanning the gap. The germline V gene has CDR1 SGHRS and CDR2 YFSETQ. CDR3 coding DNA: TGCGCCAGCAGCTTAGACCTCAATGAGCAGTTCTTC. Its protein is CASSLDLNEQFF.

The chain has TRBV4-3 and TRBJ2-1; D could derive from TRBD1 or TRBD2 (5 bases each). The germline V gene encodes CDR1 LGHNA and CDR2 YSLEER. The ends were cut back, 8 bases at V and 3 bases at J, with 14 bases in the middle. This CDR3 comprises 14 residues. DNA for the CDR3: TGCGCCAGCGCCCGGGACGTCGACTACAATGAGCAGTTCTTC. Translating gives CASARDVDYNEQFF.

J is TRBJ2-7 and V is TRBV19; D may be TRBD1 (6 bases). Germline CDR1 and CDR2: LNHDA and SQIVND (reference sequence). CDR3 length equals 15 residues. V was trimmed by 4 bases and J by 9 bases, leaving 22 bases between them. The CDR3 sequence is CASSTGTRGRGVQYF. The CDR3 bases are TGTGCCAGTAGTACCGGGACAAGGGGACGTGGTGTGCAGTACTTC.

This chain joins TRBV11-1 and TRBJ2-2; unclear D gene. From germline, CDR1 is SGHAT and CDR2 FQDESV (reference sequence). V lost 4 bases, J lost 5 bases, and 8 bases lay in between. The CDR3 runs 13 residues. CDR3 in amino acids: CASSSRHTGELFF. Written as DNA, the CDR3 is TGTGCCAGCAGCTCAAGACATACCGGGGAGCTGTTTTTT.

This clone was observed a single time. The chain couples TRBV2 to TRBJ2-7, with a possible D match to TRBD2 (5 bases). Per germline, CDR1 SNHLY and CDR2 FYNNEI. The CDR3 length is 15 residues. V was cut by 6 bases and J by 2 bases, with 17 bases left in between. The CDR3 DNA is TGTGCCAGCAGCGGCCGAGGTGGGCGGGCCTACGAGCAGTACTTC. Its translation: CASSGRGGRAYEQYF.

The chain is built from TRBV2 and TRBJ1-4; 8 nucleotides line up with TRBD1. The CDR3 spans 15 residues. CDR1 and CDR2 (germline): SNHLY, FYNNEI. V trimming: 6 bases; J trimming: 5 bases; junction bases outside the gene matches: 8. The CDR3 bases are TGTGCCAGCAGGCGAGACAGGGGTGGAAATGAAAAACTGTTTTTT. It translates to CASRRDRGGNEKLFF.

The V and J genes are TRBV10-1 and TRBJ2-7; D not resolved. Per the germline V gene, CDR1 is WNHNN and CDR2 is SYGVQD (reference sequence). Trimming removed 2 bases at V and 0 bases at J, with 11 bases between. The CDR3 consists of 15 residues. The chain's CDR3 is CASSEGSWNSYEQYF. For the CDR3, the DNA is TGCGCCAGCAGTGAGGGTAGCTGGAACTCCTACGAGCAGTACTTC.

This clone was seen only once. This chain links TRBV7-9 with TRBJ1-4; weak D call: TRBD1 (5 bases). This CDR3 comprises 12 residues. With 8 bases removed from V and 6 bases from J, the gap between germline ends came to 10 bases. Germline-derived CDR1 and CDR2 are SEHNR and FQNEAQ (reference sequence). CDR3 amino acids: CASALGDEKLFF. As DNA, the CDR3 is TGTGCCAGCGCTTTAGGGGATGAAAAACTGTTTTTT.

The chain uses TRBV5-1 and TRBJ1-1; D gene uncertain. Germline V gene sequence: CDR1 SGHRS, CDR2 YFSETQ. This CDR3 region has 13 residues. V lost 1 base, J lost 3 bases, and 7 bases lay in between. Written as DNA, the CDR3 is TGCGCCAGCAGCTTGTCCGGGGACACTGAAGCTTTCTTT. Its protein product is CASSLSGDTEAFF.

V usage is TRBV15 and J usage is TRBJ2-1; D may be TRBD1 (6 bases). V lost 4 bases and J lost 0, with 22 bases in between. Per germline, CDR1 LNHNV and CDR2 YYDKDF (reference sequence). CDR3 size: 19 residues. DNA for the CDR3: TGTGCCACCAGCAAAAATTGGGGGCGAGTCCTAAGCTCCTACAATGAGCAGTTCTTC. This gives the protein CATSKNWGRVLSSYNEQFF.

The chain is built from TRBV10-1 and TRBJ2-7, with TRBD1 matching 7 bases. Germline V CDR1 and CDR2: WNHNN, SYGVQD (reference sequence). The CDR3 has 14 amino acids. V was pared by 4 bases and J by 7 bases, with 10 bases of the junction left unmatched. DNA for the CDR3: TGCGCCAGCAGTGCGACAGGGTCGATAGGAGAGCAGTACTTC. Protein sequence: CASSATGSIGEQYF.

V is TRBV4-1 and J is TRBJ1-5, with D hard to call. There are 16 residues in the CDR3. Germline CDR1 is MGHRA and CDR2 is YSYEKL. Trimming cost V 0 bases and J 6 bases, with 15 bases left between them. The CDR3 DNA reads TGCGCCAGCAGCCAAGATTACCGAGGGCCGGGTCAGCCCCAGCATTTT. Its translation: CASSQDYRGPGQPQHF.

CDR3 residues: CASSPGQGRPYEQYF. The CDR3 DNA is TGTGCCAGCTCACCGGGACAGGGAAGACCCTACGAGCAGTACTTC. The chain combines TRBV18 with TRBJ2-7, with TRBD1 matching over 9 bases. Germline CDR1 reads KGHSH; CDR2 reads LQKENI. The CDR3 is 15 residues long. V lost 3 bases, J lost 2 bases, and 5 bases stayed unmatched.

The V and J genes are TRBV20-1 and TRBJ2-2; D gene unclear. Germline CDR1 and CDR2: DFQATT and SNEGSKA (reference sequence). The CDR3 contains 11 residues. The germline V and J ends were trimmed by 1 base and 11 bases, with 8 bases remaining between them. This chain's CDR3 is CSARGLTELFF. In nucleotides, the CDR3 is TGCAGTGCTAGAGGTCTCACCGAGCTGTTTTTT.

This clone was seen only a few times. The gene calls are TRBV21-1 and TRBJ1-5; the tabulated D call, TRBD1, remains unverified against the DNA. TRBV21-1 is listed as a pseudogene. The CDR3 covers 18 residues. CDR3: CASSKAGLQGRENQPQHF. The CDR3 nucleotides are TGTGCCAGCAGCAAAGCCGGCCTTCAGGGCAGGGAAAATCAGCCCCAGCATTTT.

The rearrangement links TRBV19 to TRBJ1-2, with 7 bases matching TRBD1. V lost 4 bases to trimming and J lost 1 base; unmatched junction nucleotides: 6. Germline loops: CDR1 LNHDA, CDR2 SQIVND (reference sequence). The CDR3 has 15 residues. The CDR3 DNA reads as TGTGCCAGTAGTAAAAAAAGACAGGGTAACTATGGCTACACCTTC. It encodes CASSKKRQGNYGYTF.

This chain links TRBV15 with TRBJ1-1; TRBD1 might be the D (5 bases). Trimming shortened V by 2 bases and J by 2 bases, and 6 bases separated the two germline ends. Germline CDR1 is LNHNV and CDR2 is YYDKDF (reference sequence). The CDR3 runs 13 residues. CDR3 sequence: CATSRQGNTEAFF. CDR3 DNA sequence: TGTGCCACCAGCAGACAGGGAAACACTGAAGCTTTCTTT. The whole variable domain, filled in from reference TRBV15 and TRBJ1-1, reads DAMVIQNPRYQVTQFGKPVTLSCSQTLNHNVMYWYQQKSSQAPKLLFHYYDKDFNNEADTPDNFQSRRPNTSFCFLDIRSPGLGDTAMYLCATSRQGNTEAFFGQGTRLTVV.

V gene TRBV18 combines with J gene TRBJ1-1; no clear D gene. CDR1 and CDR2 from the germline V gene are KGHSH and LQKENI. Trimming removed 5 bases from V and 1 base from J, with 11 bases in between. The CDR3 has 14 amino acids. The CDR3 region is CASSSTLGNTEAFF. The DNA for the CDR3 is TGTGCCAGCTCATCAACCTTGGGGAACACTGAAGCTTTCTTT.

The gene calls are TRBV19 and TRBJ2-1, with 8 bases identical to TRBD1. The J segment lost 2 bases and the V segment lost 3 bases, leaving 3 bases of the junction unmatched. The CDR3 extends over 15 amino acids. Germline CDR1 LNHDA, CDR2 SQIVND (reference sequence). The CDR3 sequence: CASSIKGQAYNEQFF. The CDR3 DNA sequence: TGTGCCAGTAGTATCAAGGGACAGGCCTACAATGAGCAGTTCTTC.

The chain has TRBV9 and TRBJ2-5, with D possibly being TRBD1 (6 bases). This CDR3 has 14 residues. Deletions cut 1 base from V and 4 bases from J, with 11 bases between. CDR1 SGDLS and CDR2 YYNGEE come from the germline V gene. This chain's CDR3 is CASSVQGKAETQYF. The DNA for the CDR3 is TGTGCCAGCAGCGTACAGGGGAAGGCAGAGACCCAGTACTTC.